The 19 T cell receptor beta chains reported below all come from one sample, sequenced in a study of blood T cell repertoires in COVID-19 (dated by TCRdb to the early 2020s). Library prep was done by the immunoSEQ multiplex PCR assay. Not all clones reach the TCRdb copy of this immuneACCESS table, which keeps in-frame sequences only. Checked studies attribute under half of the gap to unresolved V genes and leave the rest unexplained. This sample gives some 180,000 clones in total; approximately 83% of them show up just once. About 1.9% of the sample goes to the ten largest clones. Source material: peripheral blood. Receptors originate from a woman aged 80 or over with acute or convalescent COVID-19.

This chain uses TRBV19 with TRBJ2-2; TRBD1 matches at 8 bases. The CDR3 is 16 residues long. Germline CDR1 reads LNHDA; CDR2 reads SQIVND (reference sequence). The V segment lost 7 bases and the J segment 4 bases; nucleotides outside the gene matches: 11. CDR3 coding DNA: TGTGCCAGTAACCTGATCAGGGGGCTCGCCACCGGGGAGCTGTTTTTT. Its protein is CASNLIRGLATGELFF.

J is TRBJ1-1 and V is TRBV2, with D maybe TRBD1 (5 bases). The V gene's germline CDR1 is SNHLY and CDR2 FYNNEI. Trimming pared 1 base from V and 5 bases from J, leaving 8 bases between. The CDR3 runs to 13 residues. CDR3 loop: CASSEGRETEAFF. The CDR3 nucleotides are TGTGCCAGCAGTGAAGGCAGGGAAACTGAAGCTTTCTTT.

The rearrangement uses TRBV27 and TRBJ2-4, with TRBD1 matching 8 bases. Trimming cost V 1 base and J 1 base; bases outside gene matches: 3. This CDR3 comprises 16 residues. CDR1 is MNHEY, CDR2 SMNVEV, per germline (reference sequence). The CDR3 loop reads CASSLYGTGAKNIQYF. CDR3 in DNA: TGTGCCAGCAGTTTATATGGGACAGGCGCCAAAAACATTCAGTACTTC.

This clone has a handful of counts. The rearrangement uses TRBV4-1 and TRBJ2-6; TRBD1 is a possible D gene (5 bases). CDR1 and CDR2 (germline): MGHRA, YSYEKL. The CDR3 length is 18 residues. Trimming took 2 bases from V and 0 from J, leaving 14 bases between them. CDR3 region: CASSQIQRGISGANVLTF. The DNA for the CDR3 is TGCGCCAGCAGCCAAATTCAAAGGGGTATCTCTGGGGCCAACGTCCTGACTTTC.

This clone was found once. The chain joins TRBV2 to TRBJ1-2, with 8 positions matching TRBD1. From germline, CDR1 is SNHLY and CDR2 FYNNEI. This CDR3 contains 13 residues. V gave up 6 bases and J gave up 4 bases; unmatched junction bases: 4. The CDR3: CASSTGGPYGYTF. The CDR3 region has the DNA TGTGCCAGCAGCACAGGGGGACCCTATGGCTACACCTTC. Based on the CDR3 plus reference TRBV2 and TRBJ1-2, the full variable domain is EPEVTQTPSHQVTQMGQEVILRCVPISNHLYFYWYRQILGQKVEFLVSFYNNEISEKSEIFDDQFSVERPDGSNFTLKIRSTKLEDSAMYFCASSTGGPYGYTFGSGTRLTVV.

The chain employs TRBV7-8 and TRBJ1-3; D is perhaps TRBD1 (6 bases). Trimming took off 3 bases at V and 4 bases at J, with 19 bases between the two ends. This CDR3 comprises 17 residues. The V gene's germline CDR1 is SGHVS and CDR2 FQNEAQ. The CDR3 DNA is TGTGCCAGCAGCTTCTCAAGTCGGCAGGGGCTAGGAAACACCATATATTTT. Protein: CASSFSSRQGLGNTIYF.

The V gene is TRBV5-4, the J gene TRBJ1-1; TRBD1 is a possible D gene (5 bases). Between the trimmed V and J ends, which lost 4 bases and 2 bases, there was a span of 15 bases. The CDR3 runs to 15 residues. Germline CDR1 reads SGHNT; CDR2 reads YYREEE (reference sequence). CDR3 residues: CASSDPLGGNTEAFF. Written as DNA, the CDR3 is TGTGCCAGCAGCGACCCCCTCGGGGGAAACACTGAAGCTTTCTTT. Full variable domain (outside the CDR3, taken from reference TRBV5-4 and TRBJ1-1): ETGVTQSPTHLIKTRGQQVTLRCSSQSGHNTVSWYQQALGQGPQFIFQYYREEENGRGNFPPRFSGLQFPNYSSELNVNALELDDSALYLCASSDPLGGNTEAFFGQGTRLTVV.

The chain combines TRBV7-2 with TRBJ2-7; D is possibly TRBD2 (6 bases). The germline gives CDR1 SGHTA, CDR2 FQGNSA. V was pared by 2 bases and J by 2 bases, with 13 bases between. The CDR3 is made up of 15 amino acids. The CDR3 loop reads CASSLMLASPYEQYF. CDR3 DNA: TGTGCCAGCAGCTTAATGCTAGCGTCACCCTACGAGCAGTACTTC.

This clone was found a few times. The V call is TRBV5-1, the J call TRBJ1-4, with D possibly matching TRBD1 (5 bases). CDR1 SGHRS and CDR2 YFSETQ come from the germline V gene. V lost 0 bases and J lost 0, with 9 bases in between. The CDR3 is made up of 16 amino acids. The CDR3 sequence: CASSLEGTSTNEKLFF. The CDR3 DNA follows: TGCGCCAGCAGCTTGGAAGGGACTTCAACTAATGAAAAACTGTTTTTT. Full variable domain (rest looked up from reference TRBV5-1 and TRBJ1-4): KAGVTQTPRYLIKTRGQQVTLSCSPISGHRSVSWYQQTPGQGLQFLFEYFSETQRNKGNFPGRFSGRQFSNSRSEMNVSTLELGDSALYLCASSLEGTSTNEKLFFGSGTQLSVL.

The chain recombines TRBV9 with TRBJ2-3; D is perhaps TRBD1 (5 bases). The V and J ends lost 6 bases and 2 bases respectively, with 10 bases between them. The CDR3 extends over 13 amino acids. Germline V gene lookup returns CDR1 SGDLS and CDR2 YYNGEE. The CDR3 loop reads CASTQGVTDTQYF. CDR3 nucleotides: TGTGCCAGCACCCAAGGGGTCACAGATACGCAGTATTTT.

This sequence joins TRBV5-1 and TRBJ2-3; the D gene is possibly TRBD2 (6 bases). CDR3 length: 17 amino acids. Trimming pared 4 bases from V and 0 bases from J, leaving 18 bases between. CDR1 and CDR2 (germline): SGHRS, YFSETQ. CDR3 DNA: TGCGCCAGCAGCGGGGGGATTGCAGTTTCTAGCACAGATACGCAGTATTTT. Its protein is CASSGGIAVSSTDTQYF.

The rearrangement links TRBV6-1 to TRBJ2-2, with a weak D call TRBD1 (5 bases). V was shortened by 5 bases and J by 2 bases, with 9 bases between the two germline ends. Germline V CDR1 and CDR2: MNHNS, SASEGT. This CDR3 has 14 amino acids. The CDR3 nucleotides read TGTGCCAGCAGTCCGACAGATAACACCGGGGAGCTGTTTTTT. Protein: CASSPTDNTGELFF.

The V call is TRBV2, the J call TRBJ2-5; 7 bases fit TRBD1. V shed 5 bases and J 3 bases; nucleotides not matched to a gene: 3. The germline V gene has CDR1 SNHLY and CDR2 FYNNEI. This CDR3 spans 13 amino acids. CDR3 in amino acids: CASSPDREETQYF. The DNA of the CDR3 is TGTGCCAGCAGTCCCGACAGGGAAGAGACCCAGTACTTC.

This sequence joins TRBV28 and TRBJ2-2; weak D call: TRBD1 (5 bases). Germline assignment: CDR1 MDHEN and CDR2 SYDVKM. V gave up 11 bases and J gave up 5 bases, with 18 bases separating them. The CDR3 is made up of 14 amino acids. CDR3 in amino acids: CAAGGAGWTGELFF. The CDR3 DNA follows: TGTGCCGCTGGTGGGGCAGGGTGGACCGGGGAGCTGTTTTTT. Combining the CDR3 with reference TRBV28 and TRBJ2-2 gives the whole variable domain DVKVTQSSRYLVKRTGEKVFLECVQDMDHENMFWYRQDPGLGLRLIYFSYDVKMKEKGDIPEGYSVSREKKERFSLILESASTNQTSMYLCAAGGAGWTGELFFGEGSRLTVL.

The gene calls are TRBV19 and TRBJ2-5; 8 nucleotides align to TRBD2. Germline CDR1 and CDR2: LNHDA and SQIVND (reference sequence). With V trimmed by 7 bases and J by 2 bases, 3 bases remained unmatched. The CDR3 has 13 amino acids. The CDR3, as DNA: TGTGCCAGTACGGGACTAGGGCAAGAGACCCAGTACTTC. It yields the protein CASTGLGQETQYF. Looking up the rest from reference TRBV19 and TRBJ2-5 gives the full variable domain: DGGITQSPKYLFRKEGQNVTLSCEQNLNHDAMYWYRQDPGQGLRLIYYSQIVNDFQKGDIAEGYSVSREKKESFPLTVTSAQKNPTAFYLCASTGLGQETQYFGPGTRLLVL.

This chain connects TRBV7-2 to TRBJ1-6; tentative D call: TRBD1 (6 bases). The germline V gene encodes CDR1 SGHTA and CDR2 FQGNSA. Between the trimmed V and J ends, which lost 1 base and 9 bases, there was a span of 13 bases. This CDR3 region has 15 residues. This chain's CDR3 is CASSLEQGQGSPLHF. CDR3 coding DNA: TGTGCCAGCAGCTTAGAGCAGGGGCAGGGTTCACCCCTCCACTTT.

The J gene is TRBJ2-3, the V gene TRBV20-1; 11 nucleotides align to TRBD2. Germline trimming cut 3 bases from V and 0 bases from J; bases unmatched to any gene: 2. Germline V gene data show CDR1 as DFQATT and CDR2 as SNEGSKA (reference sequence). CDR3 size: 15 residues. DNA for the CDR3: TGCAGTGCTAGTCCTAGCGGGGGGAGCACAGATACGCAGTATTTT. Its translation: CSASPSGGSTDTQYF.

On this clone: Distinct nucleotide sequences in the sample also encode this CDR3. This CDR3 is CASSLGQNYGYTF. The CDR3 DNA is TGTGCCAGCAGCTTGGGGCAGAACTATGGCTACACCTTC. The chain combines TRBV7-2 with TRBJ1-2, with a tentative D call TRBD1 (5 bases). Germline CDR1 is SGHTA and CDR2 is FQGNSA. Trimming took off 3 bases at V and 2 bases at J, with 7 bases between the two ends. The CDR3 loop spans 13 amino acids.

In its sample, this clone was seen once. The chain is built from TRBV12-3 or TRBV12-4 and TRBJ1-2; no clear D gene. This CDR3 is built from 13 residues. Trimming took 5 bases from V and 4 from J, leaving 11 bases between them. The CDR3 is CASSPDGVYGYTF. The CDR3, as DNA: TGTGCCAGCAGTCCGGACGGGGTCTATGGCTACACCTTC.